This T cell receptor (beta chain) emerged from a study of T-cell memory formation after mild COVID-19. On the study more broadly: Clusters of TCRs were largely donor specific. The study, taken as a whole, reports: From day 15 to 85, contracting clones were balanced between CD4 and CD8, whereas later expanders leaned toward CD4+.

This clonotype was recorded a few times. Its antigen is as yet unknown. Via MiXCR, TCRdb re-called the 5' RACE reads, giving one row per CDR3 protein. The table lists hundreds of thousands of distinct CDR3 sequences, roughly 15% of them singletons, with under 25% in the top ten. CDR1 is ENHRY and CDR2 is SYGVKD in the germline V gene. Trimming took 6 bases from V and 12 from J; bases not matched to a gene: 5. The CDR3 loop spans 12 amino acids. Sequencing used PBMCs or a T cell subset sorted from them (not recorded which). The rearrangement joins TRBV10-3 to TRBJ2-1; 10 bases agree with TRBD1. This clonotype was obtained from a man aged 18 to 30 who had mild COVID-19 (a few samples of this study predate the infection). Cell type and time point are not known. The CDR3 is CAIRDRGEVQFF. The CDR3, as DNA: TGTGCCATCAGGGACAGGGGGGAGGTGCAGTTCTTC.